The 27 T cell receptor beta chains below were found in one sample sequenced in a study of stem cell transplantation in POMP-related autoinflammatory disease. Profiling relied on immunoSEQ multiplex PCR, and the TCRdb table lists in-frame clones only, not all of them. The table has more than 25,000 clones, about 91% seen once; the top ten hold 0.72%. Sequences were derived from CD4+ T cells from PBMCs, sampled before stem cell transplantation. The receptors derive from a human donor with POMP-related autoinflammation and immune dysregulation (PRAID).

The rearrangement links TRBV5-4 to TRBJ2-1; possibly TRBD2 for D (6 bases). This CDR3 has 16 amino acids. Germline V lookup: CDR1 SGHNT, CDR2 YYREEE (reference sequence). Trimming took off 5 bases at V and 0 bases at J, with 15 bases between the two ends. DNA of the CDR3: TGTGCCAGCAGTTACGGGGGAATAAGCTCCTACAATGAGCAGTTCTTC. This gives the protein CASSYGGISSYNEQFF. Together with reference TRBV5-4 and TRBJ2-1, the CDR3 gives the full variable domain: ETGVTQSPTHLIKTRGQQVTLRCSSQSGHNTVSWYQQALGQGPQFIFQYYREEENGRGNFPPRFSGLQFPNYSSELNVNALELDDSALYLCASSYGGISSYNEQFFGPGTRLTVL.

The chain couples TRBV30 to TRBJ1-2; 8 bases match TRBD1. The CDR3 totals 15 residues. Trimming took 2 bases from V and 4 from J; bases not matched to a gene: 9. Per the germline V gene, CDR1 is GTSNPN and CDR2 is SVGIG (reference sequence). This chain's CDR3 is CAWSTGTGFAYGYTF. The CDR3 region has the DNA TGTGCCTGGAGTACGGGGACAGGCTTTGCCTATGGCTACACCTTC.

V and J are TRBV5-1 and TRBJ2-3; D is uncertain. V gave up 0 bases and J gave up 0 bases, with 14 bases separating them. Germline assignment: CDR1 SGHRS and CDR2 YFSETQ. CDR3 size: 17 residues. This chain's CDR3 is CASSLATPLTSTDTQYF. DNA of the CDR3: TGCGCCAGCAGCTTGGCCACCCCCCTCACTAGCACAGATACGCAGTATTTT.

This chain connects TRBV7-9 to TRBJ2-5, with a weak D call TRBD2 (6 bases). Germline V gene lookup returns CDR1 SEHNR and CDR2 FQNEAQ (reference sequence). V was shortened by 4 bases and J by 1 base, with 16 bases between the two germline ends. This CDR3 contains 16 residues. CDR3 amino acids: CASSSGRRAAQETQYF. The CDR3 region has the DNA TGTGCCAGCAGCTCAGGGAGGAGGGCAGCCCAAGAGACCCAGTACTTC.

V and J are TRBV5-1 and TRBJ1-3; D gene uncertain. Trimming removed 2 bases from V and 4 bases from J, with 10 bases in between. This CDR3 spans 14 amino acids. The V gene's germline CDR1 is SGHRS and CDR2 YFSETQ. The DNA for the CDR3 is TGCGCCAGCAGCTTTGAAGGGCCCGGAAACACCATATATTTT. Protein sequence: CASSFEGPGNTIYF.

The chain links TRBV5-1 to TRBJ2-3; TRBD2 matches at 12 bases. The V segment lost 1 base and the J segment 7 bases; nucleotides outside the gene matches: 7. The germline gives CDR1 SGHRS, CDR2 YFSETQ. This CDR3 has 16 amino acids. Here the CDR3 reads CASSLMTTSGRNTQYF. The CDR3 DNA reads TGCGCCAGCAGCTTGATGACGACTAGCGGGAGAAATACGCAGTATTTT.

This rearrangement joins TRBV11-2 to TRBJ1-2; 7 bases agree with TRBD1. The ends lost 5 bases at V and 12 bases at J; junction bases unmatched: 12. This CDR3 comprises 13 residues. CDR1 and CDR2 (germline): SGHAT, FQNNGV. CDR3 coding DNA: TGTGCCAGCAGCCTAAACCAAGGGGGCAGCCACACCTTC. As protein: CASSLNQGGSHTF.

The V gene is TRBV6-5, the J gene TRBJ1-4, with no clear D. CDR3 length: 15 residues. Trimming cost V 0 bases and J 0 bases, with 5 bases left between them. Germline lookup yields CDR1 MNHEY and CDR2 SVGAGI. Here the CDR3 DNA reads TGTGCCAGCAGTTACTCGGGGACAACTAATGAAAAACTGTTTTTT. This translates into CASSYSGTTNEKLFF.

The CDR3 sequence: CASSFLDTQYF. In DNA, the CDR3 is TGTGCCAGCAGTTTCCTAGATACGCAGTATTTT. The chain carries TRBV6-1 and TRBJ2-3; D is unresolved. V dropped 5 bases and J dropped 5 bases, with 5 bases sitting between them. Per germline, CDR1 MNHNS and CDR2 SASEGT. CDR3 size: 11 residues.

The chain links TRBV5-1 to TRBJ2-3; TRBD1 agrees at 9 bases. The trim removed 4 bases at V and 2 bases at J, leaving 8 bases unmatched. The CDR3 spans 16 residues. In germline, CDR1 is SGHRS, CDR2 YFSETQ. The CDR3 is CASSPGTGRDTDTQYF. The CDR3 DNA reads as TGCGCCAGCAGCCCGGGGACAGGGCGCGACACAGATACGCAGTATTTT.

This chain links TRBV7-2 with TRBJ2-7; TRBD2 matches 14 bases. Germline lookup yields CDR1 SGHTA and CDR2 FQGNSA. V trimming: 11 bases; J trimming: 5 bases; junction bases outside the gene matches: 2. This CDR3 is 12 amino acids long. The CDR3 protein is CASGLAGDEQYF. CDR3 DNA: TGTGCCTCGGGACTAGCGGGAGACGAGCAGTACTTC.

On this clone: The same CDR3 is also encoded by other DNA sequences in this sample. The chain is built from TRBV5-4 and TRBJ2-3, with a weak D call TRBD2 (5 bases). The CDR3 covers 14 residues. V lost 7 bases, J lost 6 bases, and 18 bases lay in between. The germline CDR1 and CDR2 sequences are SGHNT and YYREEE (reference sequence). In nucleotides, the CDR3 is TGTGCCAGCCGTGAGGACTCTAACACGGATACGCAGTATTTT. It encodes CASREDSNTDTQYF.

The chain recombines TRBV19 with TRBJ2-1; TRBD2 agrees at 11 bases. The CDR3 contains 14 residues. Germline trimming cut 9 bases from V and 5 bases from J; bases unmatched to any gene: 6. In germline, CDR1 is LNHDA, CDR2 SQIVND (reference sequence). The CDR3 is CASLGLAENNEQFF. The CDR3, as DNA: TGTGCCAGCCTGGGACTAGCGGAAAACAATGAGCAGTTCTTC.

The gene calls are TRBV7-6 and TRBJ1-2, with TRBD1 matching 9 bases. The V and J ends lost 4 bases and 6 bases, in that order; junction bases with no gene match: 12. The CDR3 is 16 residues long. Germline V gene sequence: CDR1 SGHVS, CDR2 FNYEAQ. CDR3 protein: CASSYLTGGLGDGYTF. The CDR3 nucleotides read TGTGCCAGCAGCTATCTCACAGGGGGCCTGGGGGATGGCTACACCTTC.

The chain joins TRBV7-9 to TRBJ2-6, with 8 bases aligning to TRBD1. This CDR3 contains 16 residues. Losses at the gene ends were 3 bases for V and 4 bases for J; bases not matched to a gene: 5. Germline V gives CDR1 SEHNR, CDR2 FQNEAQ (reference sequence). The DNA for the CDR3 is TGTGCCAGCAGCTTCCGGACAGGGAGCGGGGCCAACGTCCTGACTTTC. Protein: CASSFRTGSGANVLTF.

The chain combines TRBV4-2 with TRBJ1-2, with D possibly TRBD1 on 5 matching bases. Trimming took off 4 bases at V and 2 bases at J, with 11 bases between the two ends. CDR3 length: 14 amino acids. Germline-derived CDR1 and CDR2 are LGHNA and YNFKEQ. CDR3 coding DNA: TGTGCCAGCAGCCCTTCGGACAAGAACTATGGCTACACCTTC. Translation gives CASSPSDKNYGYTF.

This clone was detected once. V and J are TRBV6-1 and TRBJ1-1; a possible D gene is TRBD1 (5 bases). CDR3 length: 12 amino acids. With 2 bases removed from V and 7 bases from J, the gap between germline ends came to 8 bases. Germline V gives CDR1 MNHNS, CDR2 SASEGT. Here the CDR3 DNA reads TGTGCCAGCAGTGAATGGGGGGGTGAAGCTTTCTTT. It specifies CASSEWGGEAFF.

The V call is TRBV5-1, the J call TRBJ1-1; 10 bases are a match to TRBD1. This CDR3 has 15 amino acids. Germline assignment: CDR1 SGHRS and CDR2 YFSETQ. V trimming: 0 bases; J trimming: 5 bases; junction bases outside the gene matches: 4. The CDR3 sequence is CASSLGQGAKTEAFF. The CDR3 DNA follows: TGCGCCAGCAGCTTGGGACAGGGGGCGAAAACTGAAGCTTTCTTT.

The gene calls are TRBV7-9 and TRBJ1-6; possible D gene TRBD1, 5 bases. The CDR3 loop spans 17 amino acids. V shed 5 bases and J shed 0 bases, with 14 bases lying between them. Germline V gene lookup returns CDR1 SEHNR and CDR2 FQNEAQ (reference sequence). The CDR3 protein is CASSPNWGSSYNSPLHF. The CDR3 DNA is TGTGCCAGCAGCCCAAATTGGGGGAGCTCCTATAATTCACCCCTCCACTTT.

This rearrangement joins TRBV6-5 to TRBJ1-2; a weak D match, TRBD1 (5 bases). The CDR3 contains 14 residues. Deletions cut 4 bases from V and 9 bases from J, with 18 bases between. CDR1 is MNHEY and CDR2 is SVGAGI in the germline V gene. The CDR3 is CASSLQATPLSYTF. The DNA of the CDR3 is TGTGCCAGCAGTTTACAGGCGACCCCTCTGAGCTACACCTTC.

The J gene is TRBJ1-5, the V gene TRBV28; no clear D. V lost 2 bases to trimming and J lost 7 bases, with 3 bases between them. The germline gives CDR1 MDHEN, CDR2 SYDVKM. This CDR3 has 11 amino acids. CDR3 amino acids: CASSLNQPQHF. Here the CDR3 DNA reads TGTGCCAGCAGTTTAAACCAGCCCCAGCATTTT.

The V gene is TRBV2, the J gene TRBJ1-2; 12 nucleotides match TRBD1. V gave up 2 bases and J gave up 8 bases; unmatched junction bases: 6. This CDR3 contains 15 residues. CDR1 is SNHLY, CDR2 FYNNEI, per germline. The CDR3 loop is CASSERGQGARGYTF. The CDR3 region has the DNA TGTGCCAGCAGTGAACGGGGACAGGGGGCAAGGGGCTACACCTTC.

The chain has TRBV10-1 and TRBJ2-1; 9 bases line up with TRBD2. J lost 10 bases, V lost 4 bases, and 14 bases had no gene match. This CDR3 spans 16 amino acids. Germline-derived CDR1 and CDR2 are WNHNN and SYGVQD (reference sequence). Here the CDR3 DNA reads TGCGCCAGCAGTGGACACCCGGGACTAGCCGGGCCCGAGCAGTTCTTC. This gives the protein CASSGHPGLAGPEQFF.

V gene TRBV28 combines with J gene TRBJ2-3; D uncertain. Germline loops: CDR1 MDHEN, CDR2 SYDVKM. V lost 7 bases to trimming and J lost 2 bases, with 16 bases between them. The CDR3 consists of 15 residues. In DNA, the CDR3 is TGTGCCAGCACCAAGTGGGAACGCACCACAGATACGCAGTATTTT. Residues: CASTKWERTTDTQYF.

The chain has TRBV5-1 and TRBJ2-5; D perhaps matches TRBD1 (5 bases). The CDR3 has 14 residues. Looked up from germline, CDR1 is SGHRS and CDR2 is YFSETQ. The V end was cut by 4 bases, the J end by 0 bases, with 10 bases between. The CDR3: CASSPTGYQETQYF. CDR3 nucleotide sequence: TGCGCCAGCAGCCCTACAGGATACCAAGAGACCCAGTACTTC.

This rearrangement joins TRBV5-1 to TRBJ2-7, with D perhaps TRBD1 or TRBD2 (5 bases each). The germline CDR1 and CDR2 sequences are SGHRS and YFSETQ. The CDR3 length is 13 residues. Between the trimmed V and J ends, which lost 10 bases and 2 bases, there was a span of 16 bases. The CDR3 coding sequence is TGCGCCTCGGGAAGGGGTTCCGCCTACGAGCAGTACTTC. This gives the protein CASGRGSAYEQYF. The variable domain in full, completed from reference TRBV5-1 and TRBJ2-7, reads KAGVTQTPRYLIKTRGQQVTLSCSPISGHRSVSWYQQTPGQGLQFLFEYFSETQRNKGNFPGRFSGRQFSNSRSEMNVSTLELGDSALYLCASGRGSAYEQYFGPGTRLTVT.

CDR3 nucleotide sequence: TGTGCCAGCAGCTTCATTACTCGGCTGGAAATGAACACTGAAGCTTTCTTT. Its translation: CASSFITRLEMNTEAFF. The chain joins TRBV7-9 to TRBJ1-1; D ambiguous. This CDR3 region has 17 residues. CDR1 and CDR2 from the germline V gene are SEHNR and FQNEAQ (reference sequence). V dropped 3 bases and J dropped 0 bases, with 17 bases sitting between them.